This record covers a single TCR beta chain. Sequenced by immunoSEQ multiplex PCR; TCRdb stores in-frame clones only, minus some. The top ten hold roughly a third of the sample, which has roughly 40,000 clones, roughly 88% seen once. The sample comes from a study of blood T cell repertoires in COVID-19. Whole-study context: Whether acute or convalescent, the COVID-19 samples came from the United States, Italy and Spain. T cells, B-cell-depleted T cells, or PBMCs supplied cDNA or gDNA.

Looked up from germline, CDR1 is SGHRS and CDR2 is YFSETQ. V was clipped by 4 bases and J by 3 bases; unmatched bases: 10. There are 15 residues in the CDR3. V and J are TRBV5-1 and TRBJ2-7, with 7 bases that match TRBD2. Sequencing was performed on peripheral blood. This receptor was taken from an elderly woman with acute or convalescent COVID-19. CDR3 sequence (DNA): TGCGCCAGCAGCCCTTCGCAGGCTAGCGGCTACGAGCAGTACTTC. It encodes CASSPSQASGYEQYF.